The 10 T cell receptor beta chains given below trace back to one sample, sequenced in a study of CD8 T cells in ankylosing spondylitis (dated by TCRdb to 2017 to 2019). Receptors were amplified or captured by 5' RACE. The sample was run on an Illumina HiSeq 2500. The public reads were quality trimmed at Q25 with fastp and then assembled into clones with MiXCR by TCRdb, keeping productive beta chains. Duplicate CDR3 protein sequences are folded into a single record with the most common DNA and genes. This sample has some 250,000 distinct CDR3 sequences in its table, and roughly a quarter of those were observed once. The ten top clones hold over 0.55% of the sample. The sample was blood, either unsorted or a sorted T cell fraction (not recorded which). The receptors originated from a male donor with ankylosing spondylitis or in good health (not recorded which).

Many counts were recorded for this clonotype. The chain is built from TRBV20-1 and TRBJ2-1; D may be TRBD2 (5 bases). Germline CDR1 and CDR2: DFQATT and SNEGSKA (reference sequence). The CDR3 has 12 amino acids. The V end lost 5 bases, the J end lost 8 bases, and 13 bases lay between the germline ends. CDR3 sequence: CSAWTVEDEQFF. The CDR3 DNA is TGCAGTGCTTGGACGGTGGAGGATGAGCAGTTCTTC.

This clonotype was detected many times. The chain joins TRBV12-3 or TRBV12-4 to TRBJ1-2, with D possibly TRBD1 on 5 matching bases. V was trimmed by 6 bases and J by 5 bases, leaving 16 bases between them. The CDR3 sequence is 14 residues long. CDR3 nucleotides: TGTGCCAGCAGGACGTGGGGGGACCCTTATGGCTACACCTTC. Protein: CASRTWGDPYGYTF.

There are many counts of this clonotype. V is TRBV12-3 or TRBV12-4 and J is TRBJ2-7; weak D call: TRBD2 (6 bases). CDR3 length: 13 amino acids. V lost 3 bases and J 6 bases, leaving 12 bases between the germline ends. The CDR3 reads CASSFGGFFEQYF. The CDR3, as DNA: TGTGCCAGCAGTTTTGGAGGGTTTTTCGAGCAGTACTTC.

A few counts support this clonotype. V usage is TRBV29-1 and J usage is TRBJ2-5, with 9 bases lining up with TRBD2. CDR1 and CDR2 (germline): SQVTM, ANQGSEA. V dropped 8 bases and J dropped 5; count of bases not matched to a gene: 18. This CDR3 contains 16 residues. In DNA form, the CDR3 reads TGCAGCACCGGGGTGCGGGGGGGCGGAGGCAAGGAGACCCAGTACTTC. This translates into CSTGVRGGGGKETQYF. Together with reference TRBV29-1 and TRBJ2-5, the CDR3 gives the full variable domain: SAVISQKPSRDICQRGTSLTIQCQVDSQVTMMFWYRQQPGQSLTLIATANQGSEATYESGFVIDKFPISRPNLTFSTLTVSNMSPEDSSIYLCSTGVRGGGGKETQYFGPGTRLLVL.

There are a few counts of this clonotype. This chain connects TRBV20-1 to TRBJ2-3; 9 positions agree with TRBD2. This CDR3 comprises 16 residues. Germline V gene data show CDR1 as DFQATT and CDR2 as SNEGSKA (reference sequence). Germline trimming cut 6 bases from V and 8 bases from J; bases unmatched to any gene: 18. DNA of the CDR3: TGCAGTGCCACACAGGGGACTAGCTCCCGGGGTGGTACGCAGTATTTT. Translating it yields CSATQGTSSRGGTQYF.

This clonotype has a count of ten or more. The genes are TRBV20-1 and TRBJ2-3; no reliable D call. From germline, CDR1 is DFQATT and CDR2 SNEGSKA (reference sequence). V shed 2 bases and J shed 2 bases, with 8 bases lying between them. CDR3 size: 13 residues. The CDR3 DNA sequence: TGCAGTGCTAGACGGGCTTACACAGATACGCAGTATTTT. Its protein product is CSARRAYTDTQYF.

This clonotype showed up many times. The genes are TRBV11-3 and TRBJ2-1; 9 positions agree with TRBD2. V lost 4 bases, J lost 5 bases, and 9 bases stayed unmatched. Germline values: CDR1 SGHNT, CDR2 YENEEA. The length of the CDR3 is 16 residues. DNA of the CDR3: TGTGCCAGCAGCTCGGGGGCTAGCGGGACTGACAATGAGCAGTTCTTC. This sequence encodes CASSSGASGTDNEQFF.

CDR3 nucleotides: TGCAGCGTTGGAGGACAGATCACAGATACGCAGTATTTT. Translation gives CSVGGQITDTQYF. This sequence joins TRBV29-1 and TRBJ2-3; the D gene is possibly TRBD1 (6 bases). The V gene lost 4 bases and the J gene lost 2 bases, with 10 bases spanning the gap. The CDR3 length is 13 residues. Germline CDR1 and CDR2: SQVTM and ANQGSEA.

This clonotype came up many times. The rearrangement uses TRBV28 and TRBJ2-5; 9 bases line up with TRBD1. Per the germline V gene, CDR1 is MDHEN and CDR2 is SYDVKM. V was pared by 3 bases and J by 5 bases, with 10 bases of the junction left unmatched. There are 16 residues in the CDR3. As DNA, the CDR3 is TGTGCCAGCAGTTTTTGGGAACAGGGGGCGCGGGAGACCCAGTACTTC. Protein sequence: CASSFWEQGARETQYF.

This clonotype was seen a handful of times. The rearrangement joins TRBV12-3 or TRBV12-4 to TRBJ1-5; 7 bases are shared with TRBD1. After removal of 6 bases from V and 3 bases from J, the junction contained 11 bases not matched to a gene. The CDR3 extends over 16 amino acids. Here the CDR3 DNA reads TGTGCCAGCAGGGGGGGACCAACAGGGGTCAATCAGCCCCAGCATTTT. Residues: CASRGGPTGVNQPQHF.